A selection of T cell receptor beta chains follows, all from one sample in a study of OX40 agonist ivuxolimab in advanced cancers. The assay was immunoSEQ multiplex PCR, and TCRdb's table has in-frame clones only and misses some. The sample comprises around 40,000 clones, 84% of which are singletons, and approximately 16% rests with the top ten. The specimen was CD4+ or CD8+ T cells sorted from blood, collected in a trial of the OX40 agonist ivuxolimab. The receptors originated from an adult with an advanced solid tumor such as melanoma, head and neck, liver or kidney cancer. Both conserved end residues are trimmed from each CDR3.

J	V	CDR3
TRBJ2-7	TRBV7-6	ASSSGMYRGDEQY
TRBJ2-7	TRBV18	ASSGPGRDQKFYEQY
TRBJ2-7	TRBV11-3	ASSLTGQGLFFEQY
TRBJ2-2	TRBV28	ASSKTGANTGELF
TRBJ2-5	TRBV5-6	ASTPPNQETQY
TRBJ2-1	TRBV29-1	SVAWTGGNEQF
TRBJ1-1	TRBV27	ASSLGRGTEAF
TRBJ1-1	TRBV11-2	ASSQVGGQKAF
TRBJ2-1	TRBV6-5	ASSYSDQDEQF
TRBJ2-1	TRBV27	ASSTINEQF
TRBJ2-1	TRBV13	ASSAGGSYNEQF
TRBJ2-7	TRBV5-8	ASSSDQVGSEQY
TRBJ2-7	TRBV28	ASSLHRGPYEQY
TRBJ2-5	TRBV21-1	ASSKVERTADFFIQETQY
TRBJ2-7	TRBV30	AFYRDTTYEQY
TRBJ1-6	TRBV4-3	ASSQEGGRSPLH
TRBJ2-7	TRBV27	ASKRGNEQY
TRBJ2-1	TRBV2	ASSELAGLAHEQF
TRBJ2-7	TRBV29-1	STVGHSYEQY
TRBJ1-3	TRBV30	AWSVGGPGNTIY
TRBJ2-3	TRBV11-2	ASSLGDRSDTQY
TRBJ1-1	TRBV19	ASSLGPVSPKAF
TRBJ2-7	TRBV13	ASSGAGRHEQY
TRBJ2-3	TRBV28	ASTPGGLAETDTQY
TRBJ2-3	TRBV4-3	ASSQDQALGTDTQY
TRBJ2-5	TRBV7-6	ASSLDRQSPETQY
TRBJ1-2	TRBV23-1	ASSQAHLAGTGHGYT
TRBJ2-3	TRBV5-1	ASSTQTGHTDTQY
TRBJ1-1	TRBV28	ASSGRAWNTEAF
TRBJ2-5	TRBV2	ALIRWDYQETQY
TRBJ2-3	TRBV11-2	ASSLGDTQY
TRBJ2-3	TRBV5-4	ASRPGLKGTDTQY
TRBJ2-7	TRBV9	ASSLEGLAAYEQY